This TCR beta chain was identified in a study of siplizumab effects on memory and regulatory T cells. The study's findings and limits: Alloreactive sequences traceable to unstimulated CD4+ memory cells were significantly reduced by siplizumab. Assignment to unstimulated subsets succeeded for only a minor fraction of the alloreactive clones. Proliferating Tregs' suppressive function in siplizumab cultures went unconfirmed.

Note on this clone: Its antigen remains unknown.

TCRdb's copy holds only in-frame clones and misses some; the assay was immunoSEQ multiplex PCR. Of around 100,000 clones listed, about nine tenths are singletons. This CDR3 region has 12 residues. Germline V gene data show CDR1 as MDHEN and CDR2 as SYDVKM. V was trimmed by 4 bases and J by 11 bases, leaving 14 bases between them. The sequencing input was CD4+ T cells sorted from blood. The sequence was collected from a human donor in good health. V gene TRBV28 combines with J gene TRBJ1-1, with D unclear. Here the CDR3 reads CASSSTPQTAFF. CDR3 DNA sequence: TGTGCCAGCAGTTCGACGCCTCAGACGGCTTTCTTT.